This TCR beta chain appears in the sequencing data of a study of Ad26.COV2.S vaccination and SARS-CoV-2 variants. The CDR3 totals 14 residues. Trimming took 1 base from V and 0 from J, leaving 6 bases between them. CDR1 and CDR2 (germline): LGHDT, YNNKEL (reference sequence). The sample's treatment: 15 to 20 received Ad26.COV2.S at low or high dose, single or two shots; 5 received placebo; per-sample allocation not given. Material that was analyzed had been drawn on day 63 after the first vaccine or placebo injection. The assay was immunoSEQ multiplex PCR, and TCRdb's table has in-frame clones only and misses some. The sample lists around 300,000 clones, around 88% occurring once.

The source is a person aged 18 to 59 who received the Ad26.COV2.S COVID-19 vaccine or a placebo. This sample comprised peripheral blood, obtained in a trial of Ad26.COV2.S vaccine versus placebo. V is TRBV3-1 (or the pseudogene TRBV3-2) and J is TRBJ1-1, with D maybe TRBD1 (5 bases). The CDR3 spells CASSQVGVNTEAFF. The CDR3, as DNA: TGTGCCAGCAGCCAAGTGGGGGTGAACACTGAAGCTTTCTTT.